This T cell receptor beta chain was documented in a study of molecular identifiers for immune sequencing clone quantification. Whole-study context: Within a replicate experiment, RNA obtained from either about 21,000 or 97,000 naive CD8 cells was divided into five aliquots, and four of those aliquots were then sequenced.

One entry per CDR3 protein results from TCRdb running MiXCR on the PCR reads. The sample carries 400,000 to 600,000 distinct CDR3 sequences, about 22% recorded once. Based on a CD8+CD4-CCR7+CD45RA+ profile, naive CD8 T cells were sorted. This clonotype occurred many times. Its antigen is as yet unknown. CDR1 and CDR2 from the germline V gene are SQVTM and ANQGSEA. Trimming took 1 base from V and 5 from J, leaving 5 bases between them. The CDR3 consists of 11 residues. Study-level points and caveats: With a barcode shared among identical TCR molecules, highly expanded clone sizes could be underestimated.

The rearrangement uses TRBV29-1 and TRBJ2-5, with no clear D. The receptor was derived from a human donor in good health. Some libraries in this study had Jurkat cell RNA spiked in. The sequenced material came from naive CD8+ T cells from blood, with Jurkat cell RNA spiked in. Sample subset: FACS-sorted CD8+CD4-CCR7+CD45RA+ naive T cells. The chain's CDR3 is CSVEVLETQYF. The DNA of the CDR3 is TGCAGCGTTGAAGTTTTGGAGACCCAGTACTTC. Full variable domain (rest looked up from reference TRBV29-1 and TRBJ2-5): SAVISQKPSRDICQRGTSLTIQCQVDSQVTMMFWYRQQPGQSLTLIATANQGSEATYESGFVIDKFPISRPNLTFSTLTVSNMSPEDSSIYLCSVEVLETQYFGPGTRLLVL.